The entry below describes one TCR beta chain. The data originate from a study of blood T cell repertoires in COVID-19. Study-wide context: Italy, Spain and the United States were the sources of the convalescent and acute COVID-19 samples. In each case, the material was cDNA or gDNA derived from T cells, B-cell-depleted T cells, or PBMCs.

As originally analysed: Amplification from reference gene primers served as the basis for estimated nucleated cell counts. Sequenced by immunoSEQ multiplex PCR; TCRdb stores in-frame clones only, minus some. V, J and clone size are taken as reported in that table, and D and trimming were inferred from the DNA itself. The table has some 120,000 clones, 85% to 90% seen once; the top ten hold about 29%. Trimming removed 4 bases at V and 7 bases at J, with 11 bases between. The CDR3 contains 13 residues. Germline V gives CDR1 GTSNPN, CDR2 SVGIG (reference sequence). Sample: peripheral blood. This TCR was recovered from a man between 65 and 85 years old with active or convalescent COVID-19. This sequence joins TRBV30 and TRBJ1-6; D perhaps matches TRBD1 (6 bases). CDR3 loop: CAWTRQENSPLHF. As DNA, the CDR3 is TGTGCCTGGACCAGACAGGAAAATTCACCCCTCCACTTT.